A selection of T cell receptor beta chains follows, all from one sample in a study of blood T cells in healthy people across ages. MiXCR, applied by TCRdb to the 5' RACE reads, yields one record per CDR3 protein. This sample carries around 990,000 distinct CDR3 sequences, around 25% of them seen once, and the ten largest clones take less than 0.85%. This sample also belongs to another study, concerning T cells of mothers and their children.

Sequencing was carried out using blood. The receptors were sampled from a girl between 2 and 10 years old in good health. Each CDR3 is given with its conserved first and last residue. Fields, in order: J gene, D gene, V gene, clone size, CDR3 protein, CDR3 DNA. D genes are given only for firm matches. Not all rows give a size; the values are once, few, many and, for expanded clones, a class.

>TRBJ1-3|.|TRBV27|few
CASSLSAAGNTIYF
TGTGCCAGCAGTTTATCGGCAGCCGGAAACACCATATATTTT
>TRBJ2-7|TRBD1|TRBV6-5|many
CASSLPGQGSEQYF
TGTGCCAGCAGCTTACCGGGACAGGGGTCCGAGCAGTACTTC
>TRBJ2-4|.|TRBV12-3/TRBV12-4|few
CASSPRVWAKNIQYF
TGTGCCAGCAGTCCCAGGGTTTGGGCCAAAAACATTCAGTACTTC
>TRBJ2-1|.|TRBV12-3/TRBV12-4|few
CASSRGFLGDEQFF
TGTGCCAGCAGCCGAGGGTTTTTGGGGGATGAGCAGTTCTTC
>TRBJ1-4|.|TRBV9|.
CASSPRSGLATNEKLFF
TGTGCCAGCAGCCCCCGGTCAGGACTTGCAACTAATGAAAAACTGTTTTTT
>TRBJ2-3|.|TRBV7-3|.
CASSPTSFYTDTQYF
TGTGCCAGCAGCCCAACTAGTTTTTACACAGATACGCAGTATTTT
>TRBJ1-2|.|TRBV6-1|.
CASSERLQGYTF
TGTGCCAGCAGTGAGAGACTCCAGGGCTACACCTTC
>TRBJ2-2|TRBD2|TRBV10-3|many
CAASGTNGELFF
TGTGCCGCTAGCGGGACTAACGGGGAGCTGTTTTTT
>TRBJ1-6|.|TRBV3-1|few
CASSPNRETNSPLHF
TGTGCCAGCAGCCCTAACAGGGAGACGAATTCACCCCTCCACTTT
>TRBJ2-3|TRBD1|TRBV5-1|.
CASSAGRQGLSTDTQYF
TGCGCCAGCAGCGCGGGAAGACAGGGGTTGAGCACAGATACGCAGTATTTT
>TRBJ2-1|TRBD2|TRBV7-9|.
CAGTSYGHEQFF
TGTGCCGGGACTAGTTACGGGCATGAGCAGTTCTTC
>TRBJ2-7|TRBD2|TRBV28|once
CASSTIAGVDGEQYF
TGTGCCAGCAGCACTATAGCGGGAGTTGATGGCGAGCAGTACTTC
>TRBJ1-1|.|TRBV20-1|.
CSARDSLYTEAFF
TGCAGTGCCAGAGACAGCCTTTACACTGAAGCTTTCTTT
>TRBJ2-3|.|TRBV20-1|.
CSGPDRSTDTQYF
TGCAGTGGGCCGGACCGAAGCACAGATACGCAGTATTTT
>TRBJ2-1|.|TRBV20-1|once
CSAPARGSSYNEQFF
TGCAGTGCTCCAGCCCGGGGGAGCTCCTACAATGAGCAGTTCTTC
>TRBJ2-1|TRBD1|TRBV19|few
CATLGTGAGNEQFF
TGTGCCACTTTAGGGACAGGGGCAGGGAATGAGCAGTTCTTC
>TRBJ1-1|.|TRBV20-1|few
CSARRDPDTLTEAFF
TGCAGTGCCCGCCGGGACCCGGATACCCTCACTGAAGCTTTCTTT
>TRBJ1-1|.|TRBV27|.
CASSSLIDTEAFF
TGTGCCAGCAGTTCCTTAATTGACACTGAAGCTTTCTTT
>TRBJ2-3|.|TRBV6-6|.
CASSSQGMHTDTRYF
TGTGCCAGCAGCTCGCAGGGGATGCACACAGATACGCGGTATTTT
>TRBJ2-7|.|TRBV6-2/TRBV6-3|few
CASSLSLGEQYF
TGTGCCAGCAGCCTGTCCCTGGGGGAGCAGTACTTC
>TRBJ2-1|.|TRBV18|.
CASSPRTNYNEQFF
TGTGCCAGCTCACCACGAACGAACTACAATGAGCAGTTCTTC
>TRBJ2-1|.|TRBV4-1|.
CASSHSEWNEQFF
TGCGCCAGCAGCCATTCTGAGTGGAATGAGCAGTTCTTC
>TRBJ1-4|.|TRBV10-1|.
CASSESPGAFNEKLFF
TGCGCCAGCAGTGAGTCGCCGGGGGCCTTTAATGAAAAACTGTTTTTT
>TRBJ1-2|.|TRBV28|.
CASSLSGGRVGDGYTF
TGTGCCAGCAGTTTATCCGGGGGCAGGGTTGGGGATGGCTACACCTTC
>TRBJ2-5|.|TRBV20-1|.
CSALAGTKETQYF
TGCAGTGCTTTAGCCGGGACAAAAGAGACCCAGTACTTC
>TRBJ1-1|TRBD1|TRBV29-1|.
CSGRGGQRTEAFF
TGCAGCGGCCGAGGGGGACAGCGCACTGAAGCTTTCTTT
>TRBJ1-1|TRBD1|TRBV29-1|.
CSVSTGVSTEAFF
TGCAGCGTTTCTACAGGGGTTAGCACTGAAGCTTTCTTT
>TRBJ2-1|.|TRBV10-3|few
CAISDWGTVRGLNEQFF
TGTGCCATCAGTGATTGGGGGACGGTCAGGGGTTTAAATGAGCAGTTCTTC